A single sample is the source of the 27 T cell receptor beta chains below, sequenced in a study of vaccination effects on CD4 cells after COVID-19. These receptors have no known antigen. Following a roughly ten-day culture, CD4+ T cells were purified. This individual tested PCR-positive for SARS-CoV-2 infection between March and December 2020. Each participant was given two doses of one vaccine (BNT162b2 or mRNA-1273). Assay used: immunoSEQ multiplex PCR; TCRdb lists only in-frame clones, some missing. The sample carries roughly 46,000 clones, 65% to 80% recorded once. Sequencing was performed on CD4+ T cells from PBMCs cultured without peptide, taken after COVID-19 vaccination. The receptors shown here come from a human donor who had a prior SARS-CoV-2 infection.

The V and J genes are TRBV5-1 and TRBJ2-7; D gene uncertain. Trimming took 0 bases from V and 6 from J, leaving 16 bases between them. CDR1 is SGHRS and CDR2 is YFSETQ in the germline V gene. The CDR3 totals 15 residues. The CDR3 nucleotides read TGCGCCAGCAGCTTGGGTCATAATGAATTGGGCGAGCAGTACTTC. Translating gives CASSLGHNELGEQYF.

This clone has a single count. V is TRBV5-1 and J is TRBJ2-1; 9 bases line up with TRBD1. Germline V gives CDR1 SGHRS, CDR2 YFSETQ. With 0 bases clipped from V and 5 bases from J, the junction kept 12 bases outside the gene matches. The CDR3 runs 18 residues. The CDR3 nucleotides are TGCGCCAGCAGCTTGGTTCCTGTTGGACAGGGGAACCACAATGAGCAGTTCTTC. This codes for CASSLVPVGQGNHNEQFF.

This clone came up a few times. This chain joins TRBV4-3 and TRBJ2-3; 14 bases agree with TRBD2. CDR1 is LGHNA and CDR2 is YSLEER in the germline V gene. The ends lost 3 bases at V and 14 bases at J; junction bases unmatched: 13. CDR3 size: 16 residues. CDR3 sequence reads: CASSHPGTSGRGLMYF. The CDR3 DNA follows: TGCGCCAGCAGCCACCCCGGGACTAGCGGGAGAGGCCTGATGTATTTT.

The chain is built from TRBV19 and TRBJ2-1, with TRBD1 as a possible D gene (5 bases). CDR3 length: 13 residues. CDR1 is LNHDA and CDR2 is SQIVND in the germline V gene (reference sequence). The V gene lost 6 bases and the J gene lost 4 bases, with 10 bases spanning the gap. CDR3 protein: CASSRRQYNEQFF. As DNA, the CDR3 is TGTGCCAGTAGCCGCAGACAGTACAATGAGCAGTTCTTC.

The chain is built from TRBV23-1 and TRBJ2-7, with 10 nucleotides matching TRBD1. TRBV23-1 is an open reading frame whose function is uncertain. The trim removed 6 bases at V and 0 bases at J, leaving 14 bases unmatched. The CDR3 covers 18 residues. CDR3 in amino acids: CASRFVWDRGFPSYEQYF. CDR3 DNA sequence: TGCGCCAGCAGGTTTGTCTGGGACAGGGGCTTCCCCTCCTACGAGCAGTACTTC.

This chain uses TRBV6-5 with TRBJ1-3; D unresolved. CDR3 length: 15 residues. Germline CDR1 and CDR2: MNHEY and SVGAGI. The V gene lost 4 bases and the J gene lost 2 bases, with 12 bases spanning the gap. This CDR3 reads CASSLKARPGNTIYF. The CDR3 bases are TGTGCCAGCAGTTTGAAGGCCCGCCCTGGAAACACCATATATTTT.

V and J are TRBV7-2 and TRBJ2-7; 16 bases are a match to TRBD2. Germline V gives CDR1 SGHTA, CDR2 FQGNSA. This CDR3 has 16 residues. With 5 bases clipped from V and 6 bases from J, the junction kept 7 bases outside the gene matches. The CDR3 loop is CASSEGLAGGKPEQYF. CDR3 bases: TGTGCCAGCAGCGAGGGACTAGCGGGAGGGAAACCCGAGCAGTACTTC. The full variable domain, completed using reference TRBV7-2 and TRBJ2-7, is GAGVSQSPSNKVTEKGKDVELRCDPISGHTALYWYRQSLGQGLEFLIYFQGNSAPDKSGLPSDRFSAERTGGSVSTLTIQRTQQEDSAVYLCASSEGLAGGKPEQYFGPGTRLTVT.

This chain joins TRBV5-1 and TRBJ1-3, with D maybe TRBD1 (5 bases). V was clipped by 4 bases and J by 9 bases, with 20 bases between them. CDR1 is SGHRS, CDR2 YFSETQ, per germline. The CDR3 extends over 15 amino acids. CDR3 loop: CASSPYTRGGGTIYF. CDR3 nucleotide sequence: TGCGCCAGCAGCCCTTACACCCGTGGGGGAGGCACCATATATTTT.

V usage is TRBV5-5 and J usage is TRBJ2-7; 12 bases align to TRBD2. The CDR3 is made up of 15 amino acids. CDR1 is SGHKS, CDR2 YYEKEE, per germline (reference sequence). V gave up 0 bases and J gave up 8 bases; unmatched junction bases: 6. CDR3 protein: CASSLGLAGGSKQYF. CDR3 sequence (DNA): TGTGCCAGCAGCTTGGGGCTAGCGGGAGGGTCGAAGCAGTACTTC.

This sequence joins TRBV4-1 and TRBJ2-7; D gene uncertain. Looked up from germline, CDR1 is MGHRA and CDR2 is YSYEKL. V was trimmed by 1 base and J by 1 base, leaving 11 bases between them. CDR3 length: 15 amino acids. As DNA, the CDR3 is TGCGCCAGCAGCCAAGGGCAACCGCCTTCCTACGAGCAGTACTTC. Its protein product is CASSQGQPPSYEQYF.

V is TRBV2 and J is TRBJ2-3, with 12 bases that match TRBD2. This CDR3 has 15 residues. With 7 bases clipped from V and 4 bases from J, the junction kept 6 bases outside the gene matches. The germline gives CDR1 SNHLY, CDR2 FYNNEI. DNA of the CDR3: TGTGCCAGCACTCTAGCGGGAGGGCCTGCAGATACGCAGTATTTT. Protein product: CASTLAGGPADTQYF.

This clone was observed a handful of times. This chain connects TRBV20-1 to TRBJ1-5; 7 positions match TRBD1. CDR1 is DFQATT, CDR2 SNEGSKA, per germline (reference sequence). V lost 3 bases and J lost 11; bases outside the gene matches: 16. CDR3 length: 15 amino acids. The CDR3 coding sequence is TGCAGTGCTAGTGACGTGGGGCAGGGGGTTTGGGCCCAGCATTTT. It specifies CSASDVGQGVWAQHF.

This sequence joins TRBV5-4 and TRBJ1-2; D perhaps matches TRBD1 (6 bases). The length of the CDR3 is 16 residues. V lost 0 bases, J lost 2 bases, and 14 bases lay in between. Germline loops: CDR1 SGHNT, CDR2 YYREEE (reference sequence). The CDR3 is CASSLVAGQGNYGYTF. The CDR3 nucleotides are TGTGCCAGCAGCTTGGTCGCGGGCCAGGGGAACTATGGCTACACCTTC.

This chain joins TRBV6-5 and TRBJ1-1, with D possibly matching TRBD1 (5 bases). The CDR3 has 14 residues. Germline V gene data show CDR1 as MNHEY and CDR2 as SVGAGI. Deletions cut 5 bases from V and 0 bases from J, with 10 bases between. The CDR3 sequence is CASSKTAMNTEAFF. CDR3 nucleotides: TGTGCCAGCAGTAAGACAGCGATGAACACTGAAGCTTTCTTT.

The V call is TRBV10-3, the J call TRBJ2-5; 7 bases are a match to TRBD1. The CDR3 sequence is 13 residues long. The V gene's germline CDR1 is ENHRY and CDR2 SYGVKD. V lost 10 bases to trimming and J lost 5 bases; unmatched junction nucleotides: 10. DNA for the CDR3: TGTGCCACCGAGGAGACAGGGAGCGAGACCCAGTACTTC. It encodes CATEETGSETQYF.

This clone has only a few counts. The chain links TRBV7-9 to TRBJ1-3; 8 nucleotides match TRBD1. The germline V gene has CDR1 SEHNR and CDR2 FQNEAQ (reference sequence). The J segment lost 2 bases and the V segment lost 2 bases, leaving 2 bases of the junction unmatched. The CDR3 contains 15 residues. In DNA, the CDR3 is TGTGCCAGCAGCTTACAGGGGGCCCCTGGAAACACCATATATTTT. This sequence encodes CASSLQGAPGNTIYF.

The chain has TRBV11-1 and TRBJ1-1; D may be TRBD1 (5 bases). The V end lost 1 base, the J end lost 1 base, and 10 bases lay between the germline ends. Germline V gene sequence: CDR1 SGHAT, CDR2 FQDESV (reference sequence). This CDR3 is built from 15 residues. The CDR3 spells CASSLGGIRNTEAFF. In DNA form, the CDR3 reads TGTGCCAGCAGCTTAGGGGGGATTCGGAACACTGAAGCTTTCTTT.

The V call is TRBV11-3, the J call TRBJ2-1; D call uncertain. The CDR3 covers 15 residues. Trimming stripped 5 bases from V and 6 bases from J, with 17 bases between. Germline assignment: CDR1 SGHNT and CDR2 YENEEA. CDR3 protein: CASSPLAGKLNEQFF. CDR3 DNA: TGTGCCAGCAGCCCCCTCGCTGGGAAACTCAATGAGCAGTTCTTC.

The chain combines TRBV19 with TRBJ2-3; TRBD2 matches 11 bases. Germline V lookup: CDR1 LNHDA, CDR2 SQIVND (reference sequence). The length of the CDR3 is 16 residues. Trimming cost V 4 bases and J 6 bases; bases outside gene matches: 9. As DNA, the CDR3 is TGTGCCAGTAGTAGTCTAGCGGGAGGACCCCCGGATACGCAGTATTTT. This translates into CASSSLAGGPPDTQYF. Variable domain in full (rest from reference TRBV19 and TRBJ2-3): DGGITQSPKYLFRKEGQNVTLSCEQNLNHDAMYWYRQDPGQGLRLIYYSQIVNDFQKGDIAEGYSVSREKKESFPLTVTSAQKNPTAFYLCASSSLAGGPPDTQYFGPGTRLTVL.

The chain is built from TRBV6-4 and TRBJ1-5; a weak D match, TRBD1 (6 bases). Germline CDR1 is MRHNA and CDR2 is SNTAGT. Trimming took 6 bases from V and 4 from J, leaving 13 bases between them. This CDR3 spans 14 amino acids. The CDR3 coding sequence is TGTGCCAGCAGAACCGGGACACTTAATCAGCCCCAGCATTTT. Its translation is CASRTGTLNQPQHF.

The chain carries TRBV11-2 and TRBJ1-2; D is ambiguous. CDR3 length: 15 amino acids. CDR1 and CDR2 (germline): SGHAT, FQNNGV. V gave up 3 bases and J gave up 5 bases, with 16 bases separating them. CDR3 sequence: CASSLMHGYYYGYTF. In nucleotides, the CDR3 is TGTGCCAGCAGCTTGATGCACGGCTACTATTATGGCTACACCTTC. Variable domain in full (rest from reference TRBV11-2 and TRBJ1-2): EAGVAQSPRYKIIEKRQSVAFWCNPISGHATLYWYQQILGQGPKLLIQFQNNGVVDDSQLPKDRFSAERLKGVDSTLKIQPAKLEDSAVYLCASSLMHGYYYGYTFGSGTRLTVV.

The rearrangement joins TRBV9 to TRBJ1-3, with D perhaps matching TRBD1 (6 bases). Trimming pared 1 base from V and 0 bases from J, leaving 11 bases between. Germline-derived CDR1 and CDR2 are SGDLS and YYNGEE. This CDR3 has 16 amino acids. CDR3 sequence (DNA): TGTGCCAGCAGCGTAAGGGGGGGAAGCTCTGGAAACACCATATATTTT. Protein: CASSVRGGSSGNTIYF.

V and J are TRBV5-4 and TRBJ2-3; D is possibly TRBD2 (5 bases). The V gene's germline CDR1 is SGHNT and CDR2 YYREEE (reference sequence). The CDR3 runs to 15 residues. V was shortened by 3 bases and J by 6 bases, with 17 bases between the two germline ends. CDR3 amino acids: CASSSSSAPGDTQYF. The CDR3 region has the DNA TGTGCCAGCAGCTCTTCCTCGGCCCCGGGGGATACGCAGTATTTT. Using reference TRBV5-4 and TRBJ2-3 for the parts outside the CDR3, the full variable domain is ETGVTQSPTHLIKTRGQQVTLRCSSQSGHNTVSWYQQALGQGPQFIFQYYREEENGRGNFPPRFSGLQFPNYSSELNVNALELDDSALYLCASSSSSAPGDTQYFGPGTRLTVL.

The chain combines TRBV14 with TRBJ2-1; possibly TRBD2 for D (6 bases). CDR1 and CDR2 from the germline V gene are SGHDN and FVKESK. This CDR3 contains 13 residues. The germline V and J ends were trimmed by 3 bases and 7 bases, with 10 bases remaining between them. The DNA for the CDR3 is TGTGCCAGCAGCCACCAGGAGGGGAATGAGCAGTTCTTC. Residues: CASSHQEGNEQFF.

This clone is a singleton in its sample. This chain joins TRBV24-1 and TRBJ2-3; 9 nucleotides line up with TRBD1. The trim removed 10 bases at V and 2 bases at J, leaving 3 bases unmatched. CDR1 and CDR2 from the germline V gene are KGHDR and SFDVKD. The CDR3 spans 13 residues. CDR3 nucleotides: TGTGCCACTGGGGACAGGGACACAGATACGCAGTATTTT. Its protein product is CATGDRDTDTQYF.

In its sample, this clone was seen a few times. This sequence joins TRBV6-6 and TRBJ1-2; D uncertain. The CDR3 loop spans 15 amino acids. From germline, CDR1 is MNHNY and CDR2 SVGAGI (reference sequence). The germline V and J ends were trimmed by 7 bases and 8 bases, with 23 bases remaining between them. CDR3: CASTRGGTTPLGYTF. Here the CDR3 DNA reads TGTGCCAGCACCCGGGGAGGTACCACTCCCCTGGGCTACACCTTC.

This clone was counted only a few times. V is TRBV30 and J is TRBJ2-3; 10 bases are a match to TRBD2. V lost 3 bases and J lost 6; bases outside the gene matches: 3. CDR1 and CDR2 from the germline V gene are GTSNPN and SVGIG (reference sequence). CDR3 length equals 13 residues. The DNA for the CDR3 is TGTGCCTGGAGAACTAGCGGGATTGATACGCAGTATTTT. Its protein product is CAWRTSGIDTQYF. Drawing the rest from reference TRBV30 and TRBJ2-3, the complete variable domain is SQTIHQWPATLVQPVGSPLSLECTVEGTSNPNLYWYRQAAGRGLQLLFYSVGIGQISSEVPQNLSASRPQDRQFILSSKKLLLSDSGFYLCAWRTSGIDTQYFGPGTRLTVL.